This T cell receptor (beta chain) was identified in a study of cytomegalovirus exposure and HLA in healthy donors. General study findings and limits: TCR beta V- and J-gene trimming, according to a later analysis, was linked to a missense DCLRE1C variant. Rarity marked most TCR sequences, yet some public TCRs occurred in many donors.

The study ran its PCR with 60 Vbeta and 13 Jbeta primers. Generated by immunoSEQ multiplex PCR, the TCRdb table keeps only in-frame clones and is missing some. The sample holds about 190,000 clones; around four fifths are singletons and the top ten take about 10%. Trimming took off 3 bases at V and 6 bases at J, with 17 bases between the two ends. Germline V gene sequence: CDR1 LNHNV, CDR2 YYDKDF (reference sequence). The CDR3 covers 15 residues. With respect to this clone: What it binds is unknown.

This receptor was identified in a woman in her 50s in good health and CMV-seropositive. This chain connects TRBV15 to TRBJ1-2; possible D gene TRBD1, 5 bases. Sequenced material: PBMCs. The CDR3 sequence: CATSSPEQGGDGYTF. CDR3 nucleotide sequence: TGTGCCACCAGCAGCCCCGAGCAGGGCGGAGATGGCTACACCTTC.